This T cell receptor beta chain was sequenced in a study of a mutant IDH1 vaccine in newly diagnosed glioma. This clone was seen just once. The data were produced by immunoSEQ multiplex PCR, yet TCRdb's version contains in-frame clones alone and is incomplete. Here the sample spans about 30,000 clones, approximately 80% being singletons. After removal of 6 bases from V and 5 bases from J, the junction contained 5 bases not matched to a gene. Per germline, CDR1 ENHRY and CDR2 SYGVKD. This CDR3 contains 13 residues. Time point: baseline, week 1 (first vaccination visit). Treatment specified: pre-vaccination baseline after standard-of-care therapy. New WHO grade 3 or 4 astrocytomas that were IDH1-mutant and ATRX-lost had been found in donors.

This chain joins TRBV10-3 and TRBJ1-1, with 8 positions matching TRBD1. The material was PBMCs, obtained from a glioma patient treated with radiotherapy, temozolomide or both. The origin of this receptor is a man aged 25-45 years with glioma. Here the CDR3 reads CAIRKDRGTEAFF. CDR3 nucleotides: TGTGCCATCAGAAAAGACAGGGGTACTGAAGCTTTCTTT.